Detailed here is one TCR beta chain. This CDR3 contains 15 residues. Germline V gene sequence: CDR1 LGHNT, CDR2 FRNRAP. With 3 bases removed from V and 5 bases from J, the gap between germline ends came to 16 bases. Time point indicated: pre-treatment sample, taken before nivolumab and TIL therapy. The data are from a study of TIL therapy for anti-PD-1-resistant metastatic lung cancer. Across the study: Patients then received nivolumab; progressors got lymphodepletion, TIL and IL-2.

This was the immunoSEQ v3 assay. The protocol was immunoSEQ multiplex PCR, while the TCRdb copy is restricted to in-frame clones and leaves out a portion. The sample has more than 50,000 clones; around 87% are singletons. This specimen was blood, taken at baseline. The sequence was obtained from a person aged 25 to 85 with non-small cell lung cancer. This chain connects TRBV12-5 to TRBJ1-2, with a tentative D call TRBD1 (5 bases). CDR3 sequence reads: CASGFGGGLDYGYTF. The CDR3 nucleotides read TGTGCTAGTGGTTTTGGGGGGGGATTGGATTATGGCTACACCTTC.